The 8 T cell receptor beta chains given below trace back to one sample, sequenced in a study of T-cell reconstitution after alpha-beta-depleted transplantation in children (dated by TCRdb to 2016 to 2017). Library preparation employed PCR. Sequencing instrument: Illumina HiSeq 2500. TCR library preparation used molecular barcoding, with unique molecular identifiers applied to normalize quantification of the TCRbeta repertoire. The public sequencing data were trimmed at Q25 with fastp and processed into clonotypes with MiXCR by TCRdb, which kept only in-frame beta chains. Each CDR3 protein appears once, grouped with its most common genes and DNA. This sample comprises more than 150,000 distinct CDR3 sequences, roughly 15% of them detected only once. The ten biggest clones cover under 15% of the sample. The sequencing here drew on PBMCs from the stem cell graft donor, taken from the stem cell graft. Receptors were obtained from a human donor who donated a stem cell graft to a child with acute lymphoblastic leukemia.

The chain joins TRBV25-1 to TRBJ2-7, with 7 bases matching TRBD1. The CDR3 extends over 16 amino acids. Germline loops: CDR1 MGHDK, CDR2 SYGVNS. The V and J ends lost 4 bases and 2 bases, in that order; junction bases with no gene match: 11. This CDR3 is CASSVRRQGLAYEQYF. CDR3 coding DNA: TGTGCCAGCAGTGTCCGGCGACAGGGTCTAGCCTACGAGCAGTACTTC.

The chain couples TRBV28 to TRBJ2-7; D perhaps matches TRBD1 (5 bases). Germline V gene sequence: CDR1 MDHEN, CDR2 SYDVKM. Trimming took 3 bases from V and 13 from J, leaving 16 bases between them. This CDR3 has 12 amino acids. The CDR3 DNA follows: TGTGCCAGCAGTTTTGCCTCCGAGCAGGGATACTTC. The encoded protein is CASSFASEQGYF.

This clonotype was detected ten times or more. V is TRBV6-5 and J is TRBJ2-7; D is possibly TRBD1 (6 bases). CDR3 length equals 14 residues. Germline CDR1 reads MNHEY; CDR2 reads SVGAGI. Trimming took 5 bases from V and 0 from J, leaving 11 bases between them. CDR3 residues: CASSRRGSSYEQYF. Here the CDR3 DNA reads TGTGCCAGCAGTCGCAGGGGTTCCTCCTACGAGCAGTACTTC.

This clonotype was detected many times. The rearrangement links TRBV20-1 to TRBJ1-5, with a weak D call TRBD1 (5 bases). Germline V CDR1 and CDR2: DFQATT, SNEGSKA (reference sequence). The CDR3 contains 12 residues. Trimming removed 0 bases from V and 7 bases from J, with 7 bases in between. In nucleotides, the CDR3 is TGCAGTGCTAGAGAGGGGGGACAGCCCCAGCATTTT. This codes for CSAREGGQPQHF.

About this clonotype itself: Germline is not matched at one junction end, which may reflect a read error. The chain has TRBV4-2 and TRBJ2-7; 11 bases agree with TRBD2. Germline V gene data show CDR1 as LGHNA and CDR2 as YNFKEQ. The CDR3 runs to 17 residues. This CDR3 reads CAISPGPGTSGSYEQYF. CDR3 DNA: TGTGCCATCAGCCCTGGGCCCGGGACTAGCGGATCCTACGAGCAGTACTTC.

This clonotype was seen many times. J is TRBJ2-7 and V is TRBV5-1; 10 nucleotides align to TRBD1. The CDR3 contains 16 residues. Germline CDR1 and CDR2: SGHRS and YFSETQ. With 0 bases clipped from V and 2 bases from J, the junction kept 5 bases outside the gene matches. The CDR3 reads CASSLESDRGAYEQYF. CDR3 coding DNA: TGCGCCAGCAGCTTGGAATCGGACAGGGGGGCCTACGAGCAGTACTTC.

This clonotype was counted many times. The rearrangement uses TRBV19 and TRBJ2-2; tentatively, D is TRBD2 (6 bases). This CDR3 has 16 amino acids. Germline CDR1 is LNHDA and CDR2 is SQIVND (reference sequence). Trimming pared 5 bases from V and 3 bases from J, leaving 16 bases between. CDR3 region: CASSVPSTGDTGELFF. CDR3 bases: TGTGCCAGTAGTGTCCCCTCAACGGGGGACACCGGGGAGCTGTTTTTT.

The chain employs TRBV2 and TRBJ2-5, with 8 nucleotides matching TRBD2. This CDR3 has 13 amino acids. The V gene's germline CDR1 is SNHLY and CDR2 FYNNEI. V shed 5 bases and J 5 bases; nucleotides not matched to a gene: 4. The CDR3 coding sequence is TGTGCCAGCAGTACCCGCGGGGGGGAGACCCAGTACTTC. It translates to CASSTRGGETQYF.